Listed below are T cell receptor beta chains from one sample, sequenced in a study of T cell responses to AZD1222 COVID-19 vaccine. Assay used: immunoSEQ multiplex PCR; TCRdb lists only in-frame clones, some missing. The sample consists of over 100,000 clones, around 87% of them appearing once. Sequencing used peripheral blood, obtained 28 days after the second AZD1222 dose. The receptors derive from an adult who received the AZD1222 COVID-19 vaccine. CDR3s include the opening cysteine and the closing phenylalanine or tryptophan. Fields, in order: J gene, D gene, V gene, clone size, CDR3 protein, CDR3 DNA. D genes are given only for firm matches. Some rows have no size entry. The others give once, few or many, or a class for an expanded clone.

j_gene: TRBJ1-6; d_gene: TRBD1; v_gene: TRBV6-5; abundance: -; CDR3aa: CASSLTRTGGSPLHF; CDR3nt: TGTGCCAGCAGTCTCACCCGGACAGGGGGTTCACCCCTCCACTTT
j_gene: TRBJ2-1; d_gene: TRBD1; v_gene: TRBV9; abundance: -; CDR3aa: CASSLNRDRGTGEQFF; CDR3nt: TGTGCCAGCAGCCTAAACCGGGACAGGGGAACGGGGGAGCAGTTCTTC
j_gene: TRBJ2-7; d_gene: -; v_gene: TRBV28; abundance: -; CDR3aa: CATEQSYEQYF; CDR3nt: TGTGCCACTGAACAGTCCTACGAGCAGTACTTC
j_gene: TRBJ2-5; d_gene: TRBD1; v_gene: TRBV6-4; abundance: -; CDR3aa: CASSDCDVGDRAQETQYF; CDR3nt: TGTGCCAGCAGTGACTGCGACGTGGGGGACAGAGCCCAAGAGACCCAGTACTTC
j_gene: TRBJ1-1; d_gene: TRBD1; v_gene: TRBV18; abundance: -; CDR3aa: CASSPNQGGDTEAFF; CDR3nt: TGTGCCAGCTCACCTAATCAGGGGGGGGACACTGAAGCTTTCTTT
j_gene: TRBJ2-2; d_gene: -; v_gene: TRBV7-2; abundance: -; CDR3aa: CASSVRGRELFF; CDR3nt: TGTGCCAGCAGCGTCCGAGGGCGGGAGCTGTTTTTT
j_gene: TRBJ1-5; d_gene: -; v_gene: TRBV2; abundance: -; CDR3aa: CASSEEQNQPQHF; CDR3nt: TGTGCCAGCAGTGAAGAGCAGAATCAGCCCCAGCATTTT
j_gene: TRBJ2-7; d_gene: TRBD2; v_gene: TRBV2; abundance: -; CDR3aa: CASRLAGGYEQYF; CDR3nt: TGTGCCAGCAGACTAGCGGGAGGCTACGAGCAGTACTTC
j_gene: TRBJ2-5; d_gene: -; v_gene: TRBV13; abundance: -; CDR3aa: CASSSLDPQETQYF; CDR3nt: TGTGCCAGCAGCTCTCTGGACCCCCAAGAGACCCAGTACTTC
j_gene: TRBJ2-5; d_gene: TRBD1; v_gene: TRBV29-1; abundance: -; CDR3aa: CSVVNRGGQGTQYF; CDR3nt: TGCAGCGTGGTAAACAGGGGTGGGCAAGGGACCCAGTACTTC
j_gene: TRBJ2-1; d_gene: -; v_gene: TRBV10-2; abundance: -; CDR3aa: CASRDYNEQFF; CDR3nt: TGCGCCAGCAGGGATTACAATGAGCAGTTCTTC
j_gene: TRBJ1-1; d_gene: -; v_gene: TRBV4-2; abundance: -; CDR3aa: CASSPTSTRGTEAFF; CDR3nt: TGTGCCAGCAGCCCTACATCTACACGGGGCACTGAAGCTTTCTTT
j_gene: TRBJ1-2; d_gene: -; v_gene: TRBV5-4; abundance: -; CDR3aa: CASSLGLGGYGYTF; CDR3nt: TGTGCCAGCAGCCTCGGCTTGGGAGGGTATGGCTACACCTTC
j_gene: TRBJ1-2; d_gene: -; v_gene: TRBV19; abundance: few; CDR3aa: CASIRQVFNYGYTF; CDR3nt: TGTGCCAGTATCAGACAGGTATTTAACTATGGCTACACCTTC
j_gene: TRBJ2-5; d_gene: -; v_gene: TRBV27; abundance: -; CDR3aa: CASSNRVRETQYF; CDR3nt: TGTGCCAGCAGTAACAGGGTTCGGGAGACCCAGTACTTC
j_gene: TRBJ1-5; d_gene: -; v_gene: TRBV6-2/TRBV6-3; abundance: -; CDR3aa: CASSYGHNQPQHF; CDR3nt: TGTGCCAGCAGTTACGGACATAATCAGCCCCAGCATTTT
j_gene: TRBJ2-1; d_gene: TRBD2; v_gene: TRBV6-2/TRBV6-3; abundance: -; CDR3aa: CASSASGGNYNEQFF; CDR3nt: TGTGCCAGCAGTGCAAGCGGGGGAAACTACAATGAGCAGTTCTTC
j_gene: TRBJ2-5; d_gene: TRBD2; v_gene: TRBV29-1; abundance: -; CDR3aa: CSVGELKAGGRNQETQYF; CDR3nt: TGCAGCGTTGGTGAGCTGAAAGCGGGGGGGCGGAACCAAGAGACCCAGTACTTC
j_gene: TRBJ2-4; d_gene: TRBD1; v_gene: TRBV27; abundance: -; CDR3aa: CASRATGSDIQYF; CDR3nt: TGTGCCAGCAGGGCGACAGGGAGCGACATTCAGTACTTC
j_gene: TRBJ2-5; d_gene: -; v_gene: TRBV5-4; abundance: -; CDR3aa: CASSRAQTQYF; CDR3nt: TGTGCCAGCAGCCGGGCTCAGACCCAGTACTTC
j_gene: TRBJ1-4; d_gene: -; v_gene: TRBV28; abundance: -; CDR3aa: CASSPQTGGNEKLFF; CDR3nt: TGTGCCAGCAGTCCCCAGACAGGAGGGAATGAAAAACTGTTTTTT
j_gene: TRBJ2-5; d_gene: TRBD2; v_gene: TRBV5-5; abundance: -; CDR3aa: CASEVSGGLTLSVTQYF; CDR3nt: TGTGCCAGTGAAGTTAGCGGGGGGCTCACTTTGAGTGTGACCCAGTACTTC
j_gene: TRBJ2-5; d_gene: -; v_gene: TRBV11-3; abundance: -; CDR3aa: CASSQRIGGRETQYF; CDR3nt: TGTGCCAGCAGCCAACGAATCGGTGGGAGAGAGACCCAGTACTTC
j_gene: TRBJ1-1; d_gene: -; v_gene: TRBV4-2; abundance: -; CDR3aa: CASSQKGAPPTNTEAFF; CDR3nt: TGTGCCAGCAGCCAGAAAGGGGCCCCCCCCACAAACACTGAAGCTTTCTTT
j_gene: TRBJ2-7; d_gene: -; v_gene: TRBV18; abundance: -; CDR3aa: CASSPGRHFSYEQYF; CDR3nt: TGTGCCAGCTCACCGGGCCGGCATTTCTCCTACGAGCAGTACTTC
j_gene: TRBJ2-5; d_gene: TRBD2; v_gene: TRBV7-2; abundance: -; CDR3aa: CASSFGGTSRRETQYF; CDR3nt: TGTGCCAGCAGCTTTGGGGGGACTAGTAGGCGTGAGACCCAGTACTTC
j_gene: TRBJ2-7; d_gene: TRBD2; v_gene: TRBV13; abundance: -; CDR3aa: CASSLAGGSQYEQYF; CDR3nt: TGTGCCAGCAGCCTAGCGGGGGGATCCCAATACGAGCAGTACTTC
j_gene: TRBJ2-2; d_gene: TRBD1; v_gene: TRBV10-3; abundance: -; CDR3aa: CATPQGQNNTGELFF; CDR3nt: TGTGCCACCCCCCAGGGACAGAATAACACCGGGGAGCTGTTTTTT
j_gene: TRBJ2-5; d_gene: -; v_gene: TRBV11-3; abundance: -; CDR3aa: CASSLGVLGQETQYF; CDR3nt: TGTGCCAGCAGCTTAGGGGTTCTGGGGCAAGAGACCCAGTACTTC
j_gene: TRBJ1-5; d_gene: -; v_gene: TRBV18; abundance: -; CDR3aa: CASSFRREPPQHF; CDR3nt: TGTGCCAGCTCATTCAGACGGGAACCGCCCCAGCATTTT
j_gene: TRBJ2-1; d_gene: TRBD2; v_gene: TRBV9; abundance: -; CDR3aa: CASSDGTSGRNEQFF; CDR3nt: TGTGCCAGCAGCGACGGGACTAGCGGGAGAAATGAGCAGTTCTTC
j_gene: TRBJ2-7; d_gene: -; v_gene: TRBV4-1; abundance: -; CDR3aa: CASSQVPRYEQYF; CDR3nt: TGCGCCAGCAGCCAAGTCCCCCGGTACGAGCAGTACTTC
j_gene: TRBJ1-4; d_gene: -; v_gene: TRBV19; abundance: few; CDR3aa: CASSRQVTEKLFF; CDR3nt: TGTGCCAGTAGCCGACAGGTCACCGAAAAACTGTTTTTT
j_gene: TRBJ2-2; d_gene: -; v_gene: TRBV12-3/TRBV12-4; abundance: -; CDR3aa: CASNRLRRELFF; CDR3nt: TGTGCCAGCAACCGACTTCGCCGGGAGCTGTTTTTT
j_gene: TRBJ1-2; d_gene: -; v_gene: TRBV2; abundance: once; CDR3aa: CASSAEGGSYGYTF; CDR3nt: TGTGCCAGCAGTGCCGAGGGGGGCAGCTATGGCTACACCTTC
j_gene: TRBJ2-3; d_gene: -; v_gene: TRBV27; abundance: -; CDR3aa: CASGPGLYTDTQYF; CDR3nt: TGTGCCAGCGGGCCAGGACTATACACAGATACGCAGTATTTT
j_gene: TRBJ1-1; d_gene: TRBD1; v_gene: TRBV3-1/TRBV3-2; abundance: few; CDR3aa: CASSRGTGGTEAFF; CDR3nt: TGTGCCAGCAGCCGAGGGACAGGCGGAACTGAAGCTTTCTTT
j_gene: TRBJ1-2; d_gene: -; v_gene: TRBV7-8; abundance: -; CDR3aa: CASSLTQGIRLDYGYTF; CDR3nt: TGTGCCAGCAGCTTAACTCAGGGGATACGGTTAGACTATGGCTACACCTTC
j_gene: TRBJ2-5; d_gene: -; v_gene: TRBV7-9; abundance: -; CDR3aa: CASSFGETQYF; CDR3nt: TGTGCCAGCAGCTTTGGGGAGACCCAGTACTTC
j_gene: TRBJ1-5; d_gene: -; v_gene: TRBV6-5; abundance: -; CDR3aa: CASSWDPGSNQPQHF; CDR3nt: TGTGCCAGCAGTTGGGACCCGGGTAGCAATCAGCCCCAGCATTTT
j_gene: TRBJ1-1; d_gene: TRBD1; v_gene: TRBV6-2/TRBV6-3; abundance: -; CDR3aa: CASSTRQGNINTEAFF; CDR3nt: TGTGCCAGCAGTACCAGACAGGGGAATATTAACACTGAAGCTTTCTTT
j_gene: TRBJ2-7; d_gene: TRBD2; v_gene: TRBV11-1; abundance: -; CDR3aa: CASSLRTSSSYEQYF; CDR3nt: TGTGCCAGCAGCTTAAGGACTAGCTCTTCCTACGAGCAGTACTTC
j_gene: TRBJ1-6; d_gene: -; v_gene: TRBV27; abundance: -; CDR3aa: CASSLSPRQTYNSPLHF; CDR3nt: TGTGCCAGCAGTTTATCCCCCCGACAAACCTATAATTCACCCCTCCACTTT
j_gene: TRBJ1-1; d_gene: -; v_gene: TRBV7-8; abundance: few; CDR3aa: CASSLGNLNTEAFF; CDR3nt: TGTGCCAGCAGCTTGGGTAATCTGAACACTGAAGCTTTCTTT
j_gene: TRBJ2-1; d_gene: -; v_gene: TRBV3-1/TRBV3-2; abundance: -; CDR3aa: CASSQDPQGYNEQFF; CDR3nt: TGTGCCAGCAGCCAAGATCCCCAGGGTTACAATGAGCAGTTCTTC
j_gene: TRBJ1-2; d_gene: -; v_gene: TRBV5-6; abundance: -; CDR3aa: CASTQVDRNYGYTF; CDR3nt: TGTGCCAGCACCCAGGTGGACCGTAACTATGGCTACACCTTC